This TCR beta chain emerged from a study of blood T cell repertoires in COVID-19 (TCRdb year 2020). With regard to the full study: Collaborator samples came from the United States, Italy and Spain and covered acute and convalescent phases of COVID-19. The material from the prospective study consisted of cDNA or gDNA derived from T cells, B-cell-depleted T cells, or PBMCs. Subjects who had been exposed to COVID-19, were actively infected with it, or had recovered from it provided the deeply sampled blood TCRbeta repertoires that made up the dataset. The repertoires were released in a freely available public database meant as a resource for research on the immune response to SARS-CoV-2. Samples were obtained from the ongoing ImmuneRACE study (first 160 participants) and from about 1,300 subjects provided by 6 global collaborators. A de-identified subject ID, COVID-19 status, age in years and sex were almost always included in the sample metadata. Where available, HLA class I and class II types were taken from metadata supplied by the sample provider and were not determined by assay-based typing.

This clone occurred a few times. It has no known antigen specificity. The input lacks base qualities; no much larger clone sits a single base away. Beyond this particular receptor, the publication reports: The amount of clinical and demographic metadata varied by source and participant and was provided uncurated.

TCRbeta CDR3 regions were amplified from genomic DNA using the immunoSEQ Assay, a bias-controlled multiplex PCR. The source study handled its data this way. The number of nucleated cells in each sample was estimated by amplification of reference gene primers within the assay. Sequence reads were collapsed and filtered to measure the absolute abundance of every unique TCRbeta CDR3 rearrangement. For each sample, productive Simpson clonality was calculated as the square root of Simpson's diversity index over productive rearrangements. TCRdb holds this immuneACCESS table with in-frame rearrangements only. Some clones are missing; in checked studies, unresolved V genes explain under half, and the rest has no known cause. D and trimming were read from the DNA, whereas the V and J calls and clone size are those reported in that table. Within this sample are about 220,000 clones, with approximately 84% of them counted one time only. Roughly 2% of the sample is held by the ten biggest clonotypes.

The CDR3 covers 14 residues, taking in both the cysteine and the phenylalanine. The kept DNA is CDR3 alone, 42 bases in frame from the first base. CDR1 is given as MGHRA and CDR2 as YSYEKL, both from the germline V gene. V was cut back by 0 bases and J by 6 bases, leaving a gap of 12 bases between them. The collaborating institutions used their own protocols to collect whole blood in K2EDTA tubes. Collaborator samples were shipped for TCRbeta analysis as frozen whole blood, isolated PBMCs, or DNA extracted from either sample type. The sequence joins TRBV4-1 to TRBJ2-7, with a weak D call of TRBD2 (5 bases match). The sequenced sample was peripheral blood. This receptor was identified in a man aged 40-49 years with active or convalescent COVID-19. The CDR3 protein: CASSQEGSRSEQYF. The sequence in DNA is TGCGCCAGCAGCCAAGAGGGGAGTCGCTCCGAGCAGTACTTC.